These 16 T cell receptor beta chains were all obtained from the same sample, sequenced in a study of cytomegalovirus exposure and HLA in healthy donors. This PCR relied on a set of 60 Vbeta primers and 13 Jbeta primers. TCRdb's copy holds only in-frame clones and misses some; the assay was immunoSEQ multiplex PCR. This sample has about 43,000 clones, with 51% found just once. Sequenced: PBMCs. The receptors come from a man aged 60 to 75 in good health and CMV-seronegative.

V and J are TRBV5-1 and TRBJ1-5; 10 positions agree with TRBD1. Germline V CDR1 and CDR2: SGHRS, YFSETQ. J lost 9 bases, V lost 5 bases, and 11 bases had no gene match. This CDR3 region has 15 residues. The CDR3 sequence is CASSPTGTGEGPQHF. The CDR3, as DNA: TGCGCCAGCAGTCCAACCGGGACAGGGGAGGGGCCCCAGCATTTT.

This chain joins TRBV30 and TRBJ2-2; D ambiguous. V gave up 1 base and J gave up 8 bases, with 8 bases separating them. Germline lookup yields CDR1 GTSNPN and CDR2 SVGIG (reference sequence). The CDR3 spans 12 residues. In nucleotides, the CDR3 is TGTGCCTGGAGTGCACAGAGAGGGGAGCTGTTTTTT. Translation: CAWSAQRGELFF.

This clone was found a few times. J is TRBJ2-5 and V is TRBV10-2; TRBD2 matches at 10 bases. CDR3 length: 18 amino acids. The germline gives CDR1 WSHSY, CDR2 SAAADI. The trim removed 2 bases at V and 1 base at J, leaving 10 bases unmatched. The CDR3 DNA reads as TGCGCCAGCAGTGAGCCTGTGGGAAGCGGGAGGGCCCAAGAGACCCAGTACTTC. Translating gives CASSEPVGSGRAQETQYF.

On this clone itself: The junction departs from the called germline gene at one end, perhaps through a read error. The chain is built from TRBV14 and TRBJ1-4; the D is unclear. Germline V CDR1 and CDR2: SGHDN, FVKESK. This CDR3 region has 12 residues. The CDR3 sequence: CASSGIRGRLDF. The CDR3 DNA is TGTGCCAGCAGCGGGATTCGGGGTAGGCTCGATTTT.

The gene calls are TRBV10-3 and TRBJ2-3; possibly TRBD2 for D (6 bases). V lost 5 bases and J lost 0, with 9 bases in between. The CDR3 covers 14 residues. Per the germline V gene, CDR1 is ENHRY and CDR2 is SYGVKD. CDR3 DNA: TGTGCCATCAGTTCTAGCGAAAGCACAGATACGCAGTATTTT. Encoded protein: CAISSSESTDTQYF.

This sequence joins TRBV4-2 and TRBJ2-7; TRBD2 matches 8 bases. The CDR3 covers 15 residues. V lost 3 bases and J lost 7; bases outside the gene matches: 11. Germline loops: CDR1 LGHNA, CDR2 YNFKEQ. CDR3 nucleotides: TGTGCCAGCAGCCAGGGGTCAGGGACTAGTCATGAGCAGTACTTC. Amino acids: CASSQGSGTSHEQYF.

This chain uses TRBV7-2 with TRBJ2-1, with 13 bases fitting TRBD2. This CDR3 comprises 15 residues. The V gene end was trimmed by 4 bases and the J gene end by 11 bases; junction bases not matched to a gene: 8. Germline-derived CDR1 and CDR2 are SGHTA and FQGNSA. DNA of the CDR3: TGTGCCAGCAGCTACACCGGGACTAGCGGGATAAAGCAGTTCTTC. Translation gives CASSYTGTSGIKQFF.

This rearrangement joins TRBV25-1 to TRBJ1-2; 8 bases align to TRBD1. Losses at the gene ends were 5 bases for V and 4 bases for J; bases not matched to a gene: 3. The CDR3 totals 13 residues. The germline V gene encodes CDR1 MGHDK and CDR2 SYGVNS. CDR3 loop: CASSSQGAYGYTF. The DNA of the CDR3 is TGTGCCAGCAGTTCCCAGGGGGCCTATGGCTACACCTTC.

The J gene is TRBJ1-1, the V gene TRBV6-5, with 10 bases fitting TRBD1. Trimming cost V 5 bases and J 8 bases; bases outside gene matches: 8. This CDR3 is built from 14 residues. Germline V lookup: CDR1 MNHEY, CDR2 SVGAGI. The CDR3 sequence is CASSRGTGDWEAFF. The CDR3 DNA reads TGTGCCAGCAGTAGAGGGACAGGGGATTGGGAAGCTTTCTTT.

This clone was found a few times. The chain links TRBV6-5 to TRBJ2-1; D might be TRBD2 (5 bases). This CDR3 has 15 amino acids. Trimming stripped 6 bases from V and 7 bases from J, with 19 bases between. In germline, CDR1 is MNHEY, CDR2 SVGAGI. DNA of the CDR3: TGTGCCAGCAGCCTACCGGCTCGGGATGGTAATGAGCAGTTCTTC. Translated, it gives CASSLPARDGNEQFF.

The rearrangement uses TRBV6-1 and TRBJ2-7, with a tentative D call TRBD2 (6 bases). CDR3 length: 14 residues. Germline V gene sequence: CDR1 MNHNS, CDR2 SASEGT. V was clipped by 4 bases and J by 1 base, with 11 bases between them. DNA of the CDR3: TGTGCCAGCAGTGGGCGGGGCCAGTCCTACGAGCAGTACTTC. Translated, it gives CASSGRGQSYEQYF.

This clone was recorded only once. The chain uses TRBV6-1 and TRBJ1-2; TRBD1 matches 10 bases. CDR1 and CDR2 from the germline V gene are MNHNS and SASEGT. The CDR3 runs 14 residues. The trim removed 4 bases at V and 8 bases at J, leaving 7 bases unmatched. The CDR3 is CASSAPGTGVGYTF. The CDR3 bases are TGTGCCAGCAGTGCCCCGGGGACAGGGGTCGGCTACACCTTC.

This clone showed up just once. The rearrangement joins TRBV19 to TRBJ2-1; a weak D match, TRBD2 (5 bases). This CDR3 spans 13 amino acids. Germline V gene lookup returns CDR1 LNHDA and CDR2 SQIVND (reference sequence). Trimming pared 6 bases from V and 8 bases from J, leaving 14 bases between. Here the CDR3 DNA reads TGTGCCAGTAGAGCCTGGAAAGCGGATGAGCAGTTCTTC. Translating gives CASRAWKADEQFF.

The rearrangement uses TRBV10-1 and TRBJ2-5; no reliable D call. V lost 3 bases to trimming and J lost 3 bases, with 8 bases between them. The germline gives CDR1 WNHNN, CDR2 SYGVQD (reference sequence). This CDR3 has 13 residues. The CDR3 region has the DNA TGCGCCAGCAGTGAAACAGTGGAAGAGACCCAGTACTTC. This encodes CASSETVEETQYF.

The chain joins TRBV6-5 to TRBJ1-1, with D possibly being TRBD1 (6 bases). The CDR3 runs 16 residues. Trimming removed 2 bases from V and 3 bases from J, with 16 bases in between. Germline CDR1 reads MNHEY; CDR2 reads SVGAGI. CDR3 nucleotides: TGTGCCAGCAGTTACGTGCCAGGGGAAGGGTACACTGAAGCTTTCTTT. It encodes CASSYVPGEGYTEAFF.

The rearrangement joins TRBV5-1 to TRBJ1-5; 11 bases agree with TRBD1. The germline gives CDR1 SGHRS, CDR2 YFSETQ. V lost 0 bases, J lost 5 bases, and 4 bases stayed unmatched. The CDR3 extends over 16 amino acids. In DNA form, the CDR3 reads TGCGCCAGCAGCTTGGATGGGACAGGGGGTCATCAGCCCCAGCATTTT. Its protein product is CASSLDGTGGHQPQHF.